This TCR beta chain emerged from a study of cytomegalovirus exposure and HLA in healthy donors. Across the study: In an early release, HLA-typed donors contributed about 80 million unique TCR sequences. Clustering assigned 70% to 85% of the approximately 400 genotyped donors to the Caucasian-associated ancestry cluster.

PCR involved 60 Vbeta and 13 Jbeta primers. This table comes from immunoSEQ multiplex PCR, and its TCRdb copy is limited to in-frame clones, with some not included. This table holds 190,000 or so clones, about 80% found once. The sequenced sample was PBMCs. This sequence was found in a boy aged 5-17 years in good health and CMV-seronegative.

The CDR3 loop reads CAISERQGSGNTIYF. In DNA, the CDR3 is TGTGCCATCAGTGAAAGGCAGGGCTCTGGAAACACCATATATTTT. V and J are TRBV10-3 and TRBJ1-3; a possible D gene is TRBD1 (5 bases). V lost 3 bases and J 0 bases, leaving 9 bases between the germline ends. This CDR3 comprises 15 residues. In germline, CDR1 is ENHRY, CDR2 SYGVKD.